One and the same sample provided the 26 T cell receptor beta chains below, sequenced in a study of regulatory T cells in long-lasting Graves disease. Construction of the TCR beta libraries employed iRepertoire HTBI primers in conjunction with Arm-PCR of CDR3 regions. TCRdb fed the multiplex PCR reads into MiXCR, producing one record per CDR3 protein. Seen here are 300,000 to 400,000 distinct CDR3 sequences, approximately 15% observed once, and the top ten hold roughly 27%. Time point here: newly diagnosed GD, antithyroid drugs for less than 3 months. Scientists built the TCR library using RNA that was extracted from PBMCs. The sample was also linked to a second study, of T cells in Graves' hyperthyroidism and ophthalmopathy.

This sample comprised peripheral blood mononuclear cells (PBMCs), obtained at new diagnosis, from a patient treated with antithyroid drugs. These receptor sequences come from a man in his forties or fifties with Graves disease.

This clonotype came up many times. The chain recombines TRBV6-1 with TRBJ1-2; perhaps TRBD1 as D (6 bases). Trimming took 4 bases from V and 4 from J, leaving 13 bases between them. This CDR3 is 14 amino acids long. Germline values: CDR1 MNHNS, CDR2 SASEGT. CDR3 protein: CASSARQAIYGYTF. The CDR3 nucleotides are TGTGCCAGCAGTGCCAGACAGGCTATCTATGGCTACACCTTC.

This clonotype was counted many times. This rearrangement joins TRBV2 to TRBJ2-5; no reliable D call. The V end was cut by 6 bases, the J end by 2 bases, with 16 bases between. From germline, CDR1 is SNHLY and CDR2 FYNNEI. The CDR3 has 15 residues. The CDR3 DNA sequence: TGTGCCAGCAGCCGGGTTGGCGCCTCTCAAGAGACCCAGTACTTC. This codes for CASSRVGASQETQYF.

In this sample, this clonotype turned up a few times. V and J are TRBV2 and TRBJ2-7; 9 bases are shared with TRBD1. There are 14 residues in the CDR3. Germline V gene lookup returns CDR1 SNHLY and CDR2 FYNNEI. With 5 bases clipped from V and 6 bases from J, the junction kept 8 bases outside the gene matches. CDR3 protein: CASSLTGGTLEQYF. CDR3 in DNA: TGTGCCAGCAGTTTGACAGGGGGTACTCTCGAGCAGTACTTC.

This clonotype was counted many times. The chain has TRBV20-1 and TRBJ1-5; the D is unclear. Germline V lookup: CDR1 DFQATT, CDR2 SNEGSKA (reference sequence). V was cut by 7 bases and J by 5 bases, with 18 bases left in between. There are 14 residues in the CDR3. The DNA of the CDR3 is TGCAGTGGGAACGAAAATAGGGTGGATCAGCCCCAGCATTTT. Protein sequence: CSGNENRVDQPQHF.

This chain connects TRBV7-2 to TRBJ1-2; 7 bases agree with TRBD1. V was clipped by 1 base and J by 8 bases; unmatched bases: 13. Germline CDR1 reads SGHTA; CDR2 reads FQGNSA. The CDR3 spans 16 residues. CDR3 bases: TGTGCCAGCAGCTTAGGGGGGACAGCCATTCGGCTCGGCTACACCTTC. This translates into CASSLGGTAIRLGYTF.

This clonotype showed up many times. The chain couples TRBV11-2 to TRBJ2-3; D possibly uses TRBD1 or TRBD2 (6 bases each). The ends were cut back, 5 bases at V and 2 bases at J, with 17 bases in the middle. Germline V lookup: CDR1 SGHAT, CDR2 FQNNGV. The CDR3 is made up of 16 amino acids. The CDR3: CASSRNGGIHTDTQYF. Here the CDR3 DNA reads TGTGCCAGCAGCCGAAACGGGGGCATCCACACAGATACGCAGTATTTT.

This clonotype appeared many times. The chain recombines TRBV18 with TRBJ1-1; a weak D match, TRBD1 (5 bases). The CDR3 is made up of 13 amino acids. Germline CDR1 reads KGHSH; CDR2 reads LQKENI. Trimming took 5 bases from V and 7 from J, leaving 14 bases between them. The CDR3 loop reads CASSTTDPNEAFF. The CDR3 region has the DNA TGTGCCAGCTCAACGACAGACCCCAATGAAGCTTTCTTT. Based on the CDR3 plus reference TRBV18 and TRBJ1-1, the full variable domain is NAGVMQNPRHLVRRRGQEARLRCSPMKGHSHVYWYRQLPEEGLKFMVYLQKENIIDESGMPKERFSAEFPKEGPSILRIQQVVRGDSAAYFCASSTTDPNEAFFGQGTRLTVV.

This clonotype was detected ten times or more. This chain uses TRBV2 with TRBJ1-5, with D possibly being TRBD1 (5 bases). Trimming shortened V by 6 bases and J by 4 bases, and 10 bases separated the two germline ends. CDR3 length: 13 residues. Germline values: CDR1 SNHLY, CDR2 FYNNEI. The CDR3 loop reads CASRNQGNQPQHF. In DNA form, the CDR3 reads TGTGCCAGCAGGAACCAGGGTAATCAGCCCCAGCATTTT.

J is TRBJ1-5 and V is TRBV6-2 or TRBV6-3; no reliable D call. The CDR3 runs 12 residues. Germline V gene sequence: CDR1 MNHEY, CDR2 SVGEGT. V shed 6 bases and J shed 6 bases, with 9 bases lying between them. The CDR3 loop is CASSQGAQPQHF. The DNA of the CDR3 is TGTGCCAGCAGCCAAGGAGCTCAGCCCCAGCATTTT.

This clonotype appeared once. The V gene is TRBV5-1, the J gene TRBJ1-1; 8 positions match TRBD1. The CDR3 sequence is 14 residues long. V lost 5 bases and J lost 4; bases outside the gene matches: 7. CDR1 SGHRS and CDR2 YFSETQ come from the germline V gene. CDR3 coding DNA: TGCGCCAGCAGATCCACAGGGGGAAGCACTGAAGCTTTCTTT. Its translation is CASRSTGGSTEAFF. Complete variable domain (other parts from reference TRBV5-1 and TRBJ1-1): KAGVTQTPRYLIKTRGQQVTLSCSPISGHRSVSWYQQTPGQGLQFLFEYFSETQRNKGNFPGRFSGRQFSNSRSEMNVSTLELGDSALYLCASRSTGGSTEAFFGQGTRLTVV.

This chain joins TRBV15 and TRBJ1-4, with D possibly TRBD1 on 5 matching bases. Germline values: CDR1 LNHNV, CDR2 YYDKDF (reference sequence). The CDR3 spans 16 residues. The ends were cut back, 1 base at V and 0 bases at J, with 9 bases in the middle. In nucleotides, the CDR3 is TGTGCCACCAGCAGAGCCCGCAGGGCAACTAATGAAAAACTGTTTTTT. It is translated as CATSRARRATNEKLFF.

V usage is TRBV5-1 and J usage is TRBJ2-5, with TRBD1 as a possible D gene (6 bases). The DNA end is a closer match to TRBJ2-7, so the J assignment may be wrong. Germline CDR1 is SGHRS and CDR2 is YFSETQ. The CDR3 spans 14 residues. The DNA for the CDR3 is TGCGCCAGCAGTCAAGGGGGACCGTCCTACGAGCAGTACTTC. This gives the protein CASSQGGPSYEQYF.

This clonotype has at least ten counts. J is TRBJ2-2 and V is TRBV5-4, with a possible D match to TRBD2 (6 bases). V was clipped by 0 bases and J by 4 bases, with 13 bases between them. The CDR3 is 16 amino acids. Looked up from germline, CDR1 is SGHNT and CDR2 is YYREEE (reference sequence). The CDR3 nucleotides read TGTGCCAGCAGCTTGGGCGGGGCAGTAAGCACCGGGGAGCTGTTTTTT. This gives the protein CASSLGGAVSTGELFF.

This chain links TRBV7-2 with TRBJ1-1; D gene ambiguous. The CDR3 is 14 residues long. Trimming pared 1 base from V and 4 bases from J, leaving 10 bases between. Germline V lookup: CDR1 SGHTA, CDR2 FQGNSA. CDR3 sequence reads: CASSLVPTLTEAFF. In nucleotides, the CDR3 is TGTGCCAGCAGCTTAGTCCCGACTCTCACTGAAGCTTTCTTT.

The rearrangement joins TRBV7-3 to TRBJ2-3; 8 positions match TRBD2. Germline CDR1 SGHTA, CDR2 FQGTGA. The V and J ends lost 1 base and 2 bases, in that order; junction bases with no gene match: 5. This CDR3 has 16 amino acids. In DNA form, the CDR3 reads TGTGCCAGCAGCTTAAATAGCGGGGCCTCCACAGATACGCAGTATTTT. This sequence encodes CASSLNSGASTDTQYF.

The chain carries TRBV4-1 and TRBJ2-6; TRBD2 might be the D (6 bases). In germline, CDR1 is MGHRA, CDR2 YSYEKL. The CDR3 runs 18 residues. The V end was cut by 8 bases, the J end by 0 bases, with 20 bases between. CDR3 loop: CASAPRSGTYSGANVLTF. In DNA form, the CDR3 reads TGCGCCAGCGCTCCCCGGTCTGGGACTTACTCTGGGGCCAACGTCCTGACTTTC.

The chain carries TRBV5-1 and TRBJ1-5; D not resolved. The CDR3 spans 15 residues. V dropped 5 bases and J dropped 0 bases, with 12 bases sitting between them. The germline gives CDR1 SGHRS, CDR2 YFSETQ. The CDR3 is CASRLGPLSNQPQHF. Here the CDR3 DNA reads TGCGCCAGCAGGTTAGGGCCCCTTAGCAATCAGCCCCAGCATTTT.

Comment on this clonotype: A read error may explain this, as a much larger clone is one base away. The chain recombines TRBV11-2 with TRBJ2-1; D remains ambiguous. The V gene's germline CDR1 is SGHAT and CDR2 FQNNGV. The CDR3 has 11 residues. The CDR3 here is CTSSSLFEQFF. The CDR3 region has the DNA TGTACCAGCAGCTCTCTTTTTGAGCAGTTCTTC.

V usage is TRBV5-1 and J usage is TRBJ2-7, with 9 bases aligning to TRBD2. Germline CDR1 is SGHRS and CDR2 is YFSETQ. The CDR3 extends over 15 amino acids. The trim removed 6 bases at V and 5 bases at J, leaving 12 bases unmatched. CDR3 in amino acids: CASKAGGPLSNEQYF. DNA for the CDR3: TGCGCCAGCAAGGCGGGAGGGCCCCTCTCAAACGAGCAGTACTTC.

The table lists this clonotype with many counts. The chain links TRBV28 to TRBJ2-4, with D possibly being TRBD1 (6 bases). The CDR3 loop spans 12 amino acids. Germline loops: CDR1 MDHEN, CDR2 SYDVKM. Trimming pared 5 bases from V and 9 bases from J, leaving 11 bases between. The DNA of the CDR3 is TGTGCCAGCAGTGCCTCAGGGGTCATTCAGTACTTC. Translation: CASSASGVIQYF.

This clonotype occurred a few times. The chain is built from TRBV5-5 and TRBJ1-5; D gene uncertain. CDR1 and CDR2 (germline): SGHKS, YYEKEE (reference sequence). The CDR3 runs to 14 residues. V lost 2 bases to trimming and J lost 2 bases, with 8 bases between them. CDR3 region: CASSFGGRNQPQHF. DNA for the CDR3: TGTGCCAGCAGCTTTGGCGGCCGCAATCAGCCCCAGCATTTT.

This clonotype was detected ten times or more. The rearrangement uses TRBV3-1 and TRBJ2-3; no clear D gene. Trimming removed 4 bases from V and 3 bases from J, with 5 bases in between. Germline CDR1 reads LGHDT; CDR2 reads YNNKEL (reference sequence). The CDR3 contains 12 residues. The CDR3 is CASSLWTDTQYF. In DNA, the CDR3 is TGTGCCAGCAGCCTCTGGACAGATACGCAGTATTTT.

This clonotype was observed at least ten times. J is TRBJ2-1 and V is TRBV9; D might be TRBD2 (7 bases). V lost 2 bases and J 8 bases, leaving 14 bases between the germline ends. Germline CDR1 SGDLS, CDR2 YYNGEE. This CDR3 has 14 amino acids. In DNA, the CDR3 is TGTGCCAGCAGCGTGGGGGGGCTGGGGCATGAGCAGTTCTTC. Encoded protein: CASSVGGLGHEQFF.

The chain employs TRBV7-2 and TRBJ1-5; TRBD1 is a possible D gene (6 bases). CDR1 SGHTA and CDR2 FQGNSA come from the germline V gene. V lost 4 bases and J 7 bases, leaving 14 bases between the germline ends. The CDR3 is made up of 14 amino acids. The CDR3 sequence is CASSYRNREQPQHF. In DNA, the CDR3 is TGTGCCAGCAGCTACCGGAACAGGGAACAGCCCCAGCATTTT.

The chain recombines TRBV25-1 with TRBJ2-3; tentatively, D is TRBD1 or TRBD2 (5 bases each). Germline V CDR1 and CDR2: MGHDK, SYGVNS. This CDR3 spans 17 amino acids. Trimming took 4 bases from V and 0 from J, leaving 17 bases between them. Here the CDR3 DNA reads TGTGCCAGCAGTGGAGGGGTGGGCCATCCTAGCACAGATACGCAGTATTTT. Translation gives CASSGGVGHPSTDTQYF.

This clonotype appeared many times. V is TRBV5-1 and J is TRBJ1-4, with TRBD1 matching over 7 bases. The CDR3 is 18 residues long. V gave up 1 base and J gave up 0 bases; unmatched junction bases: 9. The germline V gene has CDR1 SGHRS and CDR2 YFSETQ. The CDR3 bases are TGCGCCAGCAGCTTGAGCTCCGGGACAGACGCAACTAATGAAAAACTGTTTTTT. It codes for CASSLSSGTDATNEKLFF.